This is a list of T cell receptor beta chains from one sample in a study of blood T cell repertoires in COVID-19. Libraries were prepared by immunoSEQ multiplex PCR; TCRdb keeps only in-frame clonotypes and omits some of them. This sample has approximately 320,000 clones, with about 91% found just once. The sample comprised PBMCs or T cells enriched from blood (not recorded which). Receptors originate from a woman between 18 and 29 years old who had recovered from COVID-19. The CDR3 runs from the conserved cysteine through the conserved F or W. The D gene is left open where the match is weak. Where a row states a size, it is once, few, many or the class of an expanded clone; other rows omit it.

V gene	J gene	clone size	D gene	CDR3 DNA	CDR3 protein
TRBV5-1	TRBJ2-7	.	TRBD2	TGCGCCAGCAGCGCAACTAGCGGTGACTCCTACGAGCAGTACTTC	CASSATSGDSYEQYF
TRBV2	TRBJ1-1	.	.	TGTGCCAGCAGTGGGAAAAGGGAGGTATCCATGAACACTGAAGCTTTCTTT	CASSGKREVSMNTEAFF
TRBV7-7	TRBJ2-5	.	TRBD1	TGTGCCAGCAGCTCGTTGGGGACAGCCCAAGAGACCCAGTACTTC	CASSSLGTAQETQYF
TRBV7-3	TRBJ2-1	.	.	TGTGCCAGCAGCTTAACCCTGGGTTCGGGCTACAATGAGCAGTTCTTC	CASSLTLGSGYNEQFF
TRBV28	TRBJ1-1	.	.	TGTGCCAGCAGTTTATGGCGGGGGAACACTGAAGCTTTCTTT	CASSLWRGNTEAFF
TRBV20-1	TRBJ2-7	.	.	TGCAGTGCTACAGCCGGGACAACCGCGCACTTC	CSATAGTTAHF
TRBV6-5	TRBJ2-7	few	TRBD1	TGTGCCAGCAGTTACGGGGGACAGGGGATCGACGAGCAGTACTTC	CASSYGGQGIDEQYF
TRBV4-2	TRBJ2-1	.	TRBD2	TGTGCCAGCAGCCAAGTGGGACAACTAGCGGGGAGATCCTACAATGAGCAGTTCTTC	CASSQVGQLAGRSYNEQFF
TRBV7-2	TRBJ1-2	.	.	TGTGCCAGCAGCTCGCCGGGAGCCTTCTATGGCTACACCTTC	CASSSPGAFYGYTF
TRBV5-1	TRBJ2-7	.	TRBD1	TGCGCCAGCAGCCTCACGGGACAGATCTCCTACGAGCAGTACTTC	CASSLTGQISYEQYF
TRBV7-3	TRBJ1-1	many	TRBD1	TGTGCCAGCAGCTTAACCGGGACAGGGAACACTGAAGCTTTCTTT	CASSLTGTGNTEAFF
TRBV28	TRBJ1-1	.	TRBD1	TGTGCCAGCAGCTCTCGGACAGGGCCCACTGAAGCTTTCTTT	CASSSRTGPTEAFF
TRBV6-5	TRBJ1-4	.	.	TGTGCCACCAAACAGGAAACAACTAATGAAAAACTGTTTTTT	CATKQETTNEKLFF
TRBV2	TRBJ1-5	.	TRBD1	TGTGCCAGCAGTGTAGGAGACAGGGGGCGACTAGGAGGTAGAAATCAGCCCCAGCATTTT	CASSVGDRGRLGGRNQPQHF
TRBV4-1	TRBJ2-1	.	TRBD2	TGCGCCAGCAGCCCTGGACTAGCGGGAGGGCAGCAGTTCTTC	CASSPGLAGGQQFF
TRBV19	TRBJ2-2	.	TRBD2	TGTGCCAGTAGTCTCAATGGGGGGGCCGGGGAGCTGTTTTTT	CASSLNGGAGELFF
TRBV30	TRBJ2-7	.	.	TGTGCCTGGAGTAAACTTACAGGTCGGTACGAGCAGTACTTC	CAWSKLTGRYEQYF
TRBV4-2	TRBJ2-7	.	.	TGTGCCAGCAGCCAAGATCGGGAAGTATCCGAGCAGTACTTC	CASSQDREVSEQYF
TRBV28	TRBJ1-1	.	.	TGTGCCAGCAGTTTTCTCAGGGAAAACACTGAAGCTTTCTTT	CASSFLRENTEAFF
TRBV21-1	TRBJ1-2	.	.	TGTGCCAGCAGTCGGCAGGGAGGTGGCTACACCTTC	CASSRQGGGYTF
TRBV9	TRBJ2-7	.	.	TGTGCCAGCAGCGTCGCCCGGGACTCCCACGAGCAGTACTTC	CASSVARDSHEQYF
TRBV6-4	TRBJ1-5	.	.	TGTGCCAGCAGTGACTCGGTTCGTTTGCCAGGGAGGGTTCAGCCCCAGCATTTT	CASSDSVRLPGRVQPQHF
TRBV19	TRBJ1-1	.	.	TGTGCCAGTAGTATAGATCCAGAACGGGTAATGAACACTGAAGCTTTCTTT	CASSIDPERVMNTEAFF
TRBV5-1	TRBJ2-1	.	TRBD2	TGCGCCAGCAGCTTGCGTAGCGGGTTAAGCTCCTACAATGAGCAGTTCTTC	CASSLRSGLSSYNEQFF
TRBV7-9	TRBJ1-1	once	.	TGTGCCAGCAGCTTAGAAGTCTCGGTTACTGAAGCTTTCTTT	CASSLEVSVTEAFF
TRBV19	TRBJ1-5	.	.	TGTGCCAGCACTCCAATCCCAGGTGGCGCGACTCAGCCCCAGCATTTT	CASTPIPGGATQPQHF
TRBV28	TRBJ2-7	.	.	TGTGCCAGCAGTCAGCCGAATAGTCCGGGTAGGGAGCAGTACTTC	CASSQPNSPGREQYF
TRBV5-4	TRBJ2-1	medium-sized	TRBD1	TGTGCCAGCAGGGACGGACAGGGGGTCGGTGAGCAGTTCTTC	CASRDGQGVGEQFF
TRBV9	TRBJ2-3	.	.	TGTGCCAGCAGCGTCACGGCAGGGAGCACAGATACGCAGTATTTT	CASSVTAGSTDTQYF
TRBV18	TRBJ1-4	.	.	TGTGCCAGCTCACCAGGGGGCAGCATAGCAACTAATGAAAAACTGTTTTTT	CASSPGGSIATNEKLFF
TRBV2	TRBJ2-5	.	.	TGTGCCAGCACCCCGGGACATCAAGAGACCCAGTACTTC	CASTPGHQETQYF
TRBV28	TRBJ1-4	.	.	TGTGCCAGCAGTTTGACGGGTATAAGTGAAACACTGTTTTTT	CASSLTGISETLFF
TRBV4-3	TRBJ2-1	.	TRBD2	TGCGCCAGCAGCCAAGTACTCGGGGGGAGCTACAATGAGCAGTTCTTC	CASSQVLGGSYNEQFF
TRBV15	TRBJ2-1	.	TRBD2	TGTGCCACCAGCAGAGCTCTACATAACCGCGGGAGGGGGTCCTACAATGAGCAGTTCTTC	CATSRALHNRGRGSYNEQFF
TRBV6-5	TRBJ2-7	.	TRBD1	TGTGCCAGCATTTGGGGACAGGGGCCCTACGAGCAGTACTTC	CASIWGQGPYEQYF
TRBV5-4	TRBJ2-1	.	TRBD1	TGTGCCAGCAGCTTGTTGGGGCAGGGGGCGTCTAGTGAGCAGTTCTTC	CASSLLGQGASSEQFF
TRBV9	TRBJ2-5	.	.	TGTGCCAGCAGCGCCCCACCGGGGGAATGGGAGACCCAGTACTTC	CASSAPPGEWETQYF
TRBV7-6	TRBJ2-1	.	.	TGTGCCAGCAGCTTGGAGGCGGGACCGATAGATTACAATGAGCAGTTCTTC	CASSLEAGPIDYNEQFF
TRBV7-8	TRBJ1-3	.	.	TGTGCCAGCAGCTTCAGTGGAAACACCATATATTTT	CASSFSGNTIYF
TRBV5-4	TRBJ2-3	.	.	TGTGCCAGCAGCCAGTTCTCGCCTAGCACAGATACGCAGTATTTT	CASSQFSPSTDTQYF
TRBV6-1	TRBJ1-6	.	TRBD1	TGTGCCAGCAGTGAAGCTACAGGGGCTTCGAGTAATTCACCCCTCCACTTT	CASSEATGASSNSPLHF
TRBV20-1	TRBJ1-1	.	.	TGCAGTGCTAGTGGGGGGGAGAGGTACACTGAAGCTTTCTTT	CSASGGERYTEAFF
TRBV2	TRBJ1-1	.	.	TGTGCCAGCCTCCCGATCGACAGGAACGTGCCTGAAGCTTTCTTT	CASLPIDRNVPEAFF
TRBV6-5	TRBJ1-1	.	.	TGTGCCAGCAACAAGGGGCCCGGAAGCACTGAAGCTTTCTTT	CASNKGPGSTEAFF
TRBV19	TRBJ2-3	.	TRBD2	TGTGCCAGTAGTATGGAGGGGGGACTAGCAACAGATACGCAGTATTTT	CASSMEGGLATDTQYF
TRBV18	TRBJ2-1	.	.	TGTGCCAGCTCACCACGCGACTACAATGAGCAGTTCTTC	CASSPRDYNEQFF
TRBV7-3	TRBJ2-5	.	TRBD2	TGTGCCAGCAGCTTATTTAGCGGGCTACAAGAGACCCAGTACTTC	CASSLFSGLQETQYF
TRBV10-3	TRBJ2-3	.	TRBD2	TGTGCCATCAGTGTGGGGGGGATGACAGATACGCAGTATTTT	CAISVGGMTDTQYF
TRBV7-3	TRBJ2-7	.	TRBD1	TGTGCCAGCAGCCGAACGGGACAGGGGTACATGGAGCAGTACTTC	CASSRTGQGYMEQYF
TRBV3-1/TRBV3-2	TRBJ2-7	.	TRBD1	TGTGCCAGCTCCCGGACAGGGGGCCCCTACGAGCAGTACTTC	CASSRTGGPYEQYF
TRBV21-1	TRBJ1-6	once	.	TGTGCCAGCAGCACTATTAATTCACCCCTCCACTTT	CASSTINSPLHF
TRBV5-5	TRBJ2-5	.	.	TGTGCCAGCAGCTTACTAGTGAATCAAGAGACCCAGTACTTC	CASSLLVNQETQYF
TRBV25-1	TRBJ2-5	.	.	TGTGCCAGCGGCTACAGGACAGAACAAGAGACCCAGTACTTC	CASGYRTEQETQYF
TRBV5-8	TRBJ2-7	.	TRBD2	TGTGCCAGCAGCCGGGGGGGCGGGAACGAGCAGTACTTC	CASSRGGGNEQYF